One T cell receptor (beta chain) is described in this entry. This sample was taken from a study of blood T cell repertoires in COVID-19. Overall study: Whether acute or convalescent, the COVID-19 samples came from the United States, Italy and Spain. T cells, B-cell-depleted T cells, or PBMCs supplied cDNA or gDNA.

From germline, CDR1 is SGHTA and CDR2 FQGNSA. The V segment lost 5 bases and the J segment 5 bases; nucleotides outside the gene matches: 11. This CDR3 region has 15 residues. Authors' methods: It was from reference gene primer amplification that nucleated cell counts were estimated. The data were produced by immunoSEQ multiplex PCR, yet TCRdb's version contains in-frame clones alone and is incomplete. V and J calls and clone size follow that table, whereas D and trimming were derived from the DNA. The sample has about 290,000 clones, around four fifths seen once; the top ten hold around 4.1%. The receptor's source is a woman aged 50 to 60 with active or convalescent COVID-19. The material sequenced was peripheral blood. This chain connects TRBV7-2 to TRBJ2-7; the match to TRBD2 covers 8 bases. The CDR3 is CASSLEGRREDEQYF. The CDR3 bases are TGTGCCAGCAGCCTAGAAGGTAGGCGGGAGGACGAGCAGTACTTC.